These 20 T cell receptor beta chains were all obtained from the same sample, sequenced in a study of blood T cell repertoires in COVID-19. TCRdb's table, derived via immunoSEQ multiplex PCR, lists solely in-frame clones and lacks some. The data hold fewer than 200,000 clones, with 70% to 85% observed a single time. Sequencing used peripheral blood. These receptors were obtained from a man between 60 and 75 years old who had recovered from COVID-19.

About this clone itself: Other DNA sequences within the sample encode an identical CDR3. The chain recombines TRBV6-5 with TRBJ2-7; TRBD2 might be the D (6 bases). The V and J ends lost 6 bases and 0 bases respectively, with 6 bases between them. The germline V gene encodes CDR1 MNHEY and CDR2 SVGAGI. CDR3 length: 12 amino acids. The DNA for the CDR3 is TGTGCCAGCAGGGGGGGCTCCTACGAGCAGTACTTC. It yields the protein CASRGGSYEQYF.

This clone was detected many times. The chain uses TRBV5-4 and TRBJ2-2; 8 positions match TRBD2. CDR1 is SGHNT and CDR2 is YYREEE in the germline V gene (reference sequence). With 7 bases clipped from V and 6 bases from J, the junction kept 14 bases outside the gene matches. This CDR3 has 16 amino acids. The DNA for the CDR3 is TGTGCCAGCTCCCGGGGGGGCCTCGGTTCATCCGGGGAGCTGTTTTTT. It codes for CASSRGGLGSSGELFF.

The CDR3 DNA is TGTGCCATCAGTGAGTCGGTGGGTGCGGGTAACTATGGCTACACCTTC. Its protein is CAISESVGAGNYGYTF. The V and J genes are TRBV10-3 and TRBJ1-2; D unresolved. Per germline, CDR1 ENHRY and CDR2 SYGVKD. This CDR3 region has 16 residues. The germline V and J ends were trimmed by 0 bases and 1 base, with 12 bases remaining between them.

The chain carries TRBV7-9 and TRBJ1-2, with unresolved D. The length of the CDR3 is 14 residues. The germline CDR1 and CDR2 sequences are SEHNR and FQNEAQ (reference sequence). V was cut by 5 bases and J by 0 bases, with 10 bases left in between. The CDR3 spells CASSPPRTNYGYTF. The CDR3 DNA sequence: TGTGCCAGCAGCCCCCCCCGTACTAACTATGGCTACACCTTC.

The V gene is TRBV28, the J gene TRBJ2-7; 7 bases map to TRBD2. The CDR3 sequence is 15 residues long. Germline CDR1 and CDR2: MDHEN and SYDVKM. The V gene end was trimmed by 3 bases and the J gene end by 1 base; junction bases not matched to a gene: 6. CDR3: CASSLGGGPSYEQYF. DNA for the CDR3: TGTGCCAGCAGTTTGGGCGGGGGACCTTCCTACGAGCAGTACTTC.

The J gene is TRBJ1-4, the V gene TRBV5-1; D possibly corresponds to TRBD1 (5 bases). This CDR3 has 17 residues. Germline assignment: CDR1 SGHRS and CDR2 YFSETQ. Trimming shortened V by 6 bases and J by 0 bases, and 18 bases separated the two germline ends. For the CDR3, the DNA is TGCGCCAGCACTCTGGGAGGGTCGGGGGCAACTAATGAAAAACTGTTTTTT. The encoded protein is CASTLGGSGATNEKLFF.

The count of this clone is one. The chain joins TRBV19 to TRBJ1-2; 8 bases line up with TRBD1. Trimming cost V 4 bases and J 5 bases; bases outside gene matches: 9. This CDR3 is built from 15 residues. Germline CDR1 LNHDA, CDR2 SQIVND (reference sequence). The CDR3 DNA is TGTGCCAGTAGTACCGAACAGGGGGTCAGGTATGGCTACACCTTC. Its protein product is CASSTEQGVRYGYTF.

The chain combines TRBV6-5 with TRBJ1-1; D remains ambiguous. Germline V lookup: CDR1 MNHEY, CDR2 SVGAGI. The CDR3 has 12 amino acids. The V gene lost 6 bases and the J gene lost 1 base, with 6 bases spanning the gap. The CDR3 DNA reads as TGTGCCAGCAGACCCAGGAACACTGAAGCTTTCTTT. Amino acid sequence: CASRPRNTEAFF.

This chain links TRBV7-9 with TRBJ2-5; TRBD2 matches at 7 bases. Germline V gene data show CDR1 as SEHNR and CDR2 as FQNEAQ (reference sequence). J was trimmed by 3 bases and V by 8 bases; bases with no gene match: 15. The CDR3 contains 16 residues. The CDR3 DNA reads as TGTGCCAGCCTTCCCGGTGTCCTAGCGGTAAAAGAGACCCAGTACTTC. It codes for CASLPGVLAVKETQYF.

This clone was counted once. The rearrangement links TRBV24-1 to TRBJ1-2, with 10 nucleotides matching TRBD1. V dropped 5 bases and J dropped 6; count of bases not matched to a gene: 8. This CDR3 region has 15 residues. CDR1 KGHDR and CDR2 SFDVKD come from the germline V gene. CDR3 protein: CATSADDRGQDGYTF. CDR3 sequence (DNA): TGTGCCACCAGTGCCGATGACAGGGGGCAAGATGGCTACACCTTC.

The chain combines TRBV27 with TRBJ2-1; 7 bases map to TRBD1. This CDR3 contains 14 residues. V lost 7 bases to trimming and J lost 6 bases; unmatched junction nucleotides: 9. Looked up from germline, CDR1 is MNHEY and CDR2 is SMNVEV (reference sequence). CDR3 amino acids: CASTTGFRGNEQFF. The CDR3 DNA reads TGTGCCAGCACGACAGGGTTTAGGGGCAATGAGCAGTTCTTC.

The V and J genes are TRBV24-1 and TRBJ1-1; 9 bases are a match to TRBD1. With 9 bases clipped from V and 8 bases from J, the junction kept 12 bases outside the gene matches. This CDR3 contains 14 residues. Germline V gives CDR1 KGHDR, CDR2 SFDVKD. Here the CDR3 DNA reads TGTGCCACCTACCGGACAGGGGCGCACCAAGAAGCTTTCTTT. It yields the protein CATYRTGAHQEAFF.

This clone appeared a few times. The chain couples TRBV6-1 to TRBJ2-1; TRBD2 agrees at 9 bases. The CDR3 spans 16 residues. V lost 3 bases and J lost 7; bases outside the gene matches: 10. Germline CDR1 is MNHNS and CDR2 is SASEGT. The CDR3 DNA follows: TGTGCCAGCAGTGAGATGTTTAGCGGGGGAGGGAATGAGCAGTTCTTC. Amino acid sequence: CASSEMFSGGGNEQFF.

The gene calls are TRBV3-1 (or the pseudogene TRBV3-2) and TRBJ2-4; no definite D call. V gave up 0 bases and J gave up 6 bases, with 6 bases separating them. The CDR3 length is 13 residues. The V gene's germline CDR1 is LGHDT and CDR2 YNNKEL (reference sequence). Here the CDR3 DNA reads TGTGCCAGCAGCCAAGAGACAAGAAACATTCAGTACTTC. It is translated as CASSQETRNIQYF.

V usage is TRBV3-1 (or the pseudogene TRBV3-2) and J usage is TRBJ2-3, with D perhaps matching TRBD1 (5 bases). The CDR3 contains 16 residues. V lost 1 base, J lost 3 bases, and 14 bases lay in between. CDR1 and CDR2 (germline): LGHDT, YNNKEL (reference sequence). The DNA for the CDR3 is TGTGCCAGCAGCCAAGTACAGGCATACTCTACAGATACGCAGTATTTT. This sequence encodes CASSQVQAYSTDTQYF.

The rearrangement links TRBV28 to TRBJ1-2, with D unclear. There are 11 residues in the CDR3. The germline gives CDR1 MDHEN, CDR2 SYDVKM. Trimming took off 10 bases at V and 3 bases at J, with 9 bases between the two ends. The CDR3 spells CATSGDYGYTF. DNA of the CDR3: TGTGCCACCAGCGGGGACTATGGCTACACCTTC.

The V and J genes are TRBV7-3 and TRBJ1-1, with D possibly TRBD1 on 6 matching bases. Germline CDR1 and CDR2: SGHTA and FQGTGA. V dropped 5 bases and J dropped 5 bases, with 12 bases sitting between them. The CDR3 has 13 residues. The CDR3 region has the DNA TGTGCCAGCAGCCCGCAGGGGATTACTGAAGCTTTCTTT. This gives the protein CASSPQGITEAFF.

This clone was counted between two and nine times. The CDR3: CAWSKGLEQPQHF. The CDR3 nucleotides are TGTGCCTGGAGTAAGGGACTTGAGCAGCCCCAGCATTTT. This chain connects TRBV30 to TRBJ1-5; weak D call: TRBD1 (5 bases). CDR3 length: 13 residues. Germline-derived CDR1 and CDR2 are GTSNPN and SVGIG (reference sequence). Trimming left V 2 bases short and J 7 bases short, with 12 bases between. Variable domain in full (rest from reference TRBV30 and TRBJ1-5): SQTIHQWPATLVQPVGSPLSLECTVEGTSNPNLYWYRQAAGRGLQLLFYSVGIGQISSEVPQNLSASRPQDRQFILSSKKLLLSDSGFYLCAWSKGLEQPQHFGDGTRLSIL.

As regards this clone: Other DNA sequences within the sample encode an identical CDR3. This sequence joins TRBV9 and TRBJ1-2; 7 bases are shared with TRBD1. The CDR3 spans 14 residues. Unmatched junction bases numbered 3, after V lost 3 bases and J lost 1 base. Germline loops: CDR1 SGDLS, CDR2 YYNGEE. This CDR3 is CASSDNRGNYGYTF. CDR3 sequence (DNA): TGTGCCAGCAGCGATAACAGGGGTAACTATGGCTACACCTTC.

V gene TRBV5-1 combines with J gene TRBJ2-7; D perhaps matches TRBD2 (5 bases). CDR1 is SGHRS, CDR2 YFSETQ, per germline. The CDR3 loop spans 14 amino acids. Trimming cost V 0 bases and J 7 bases, with 14 bases left between them. The CDR3 protein is CASSLVLGSGEQYF. The CDR3 coding sequence is TGCGCCAGCAGCTTGGTACTAGGGTCGGGGGAGCAGTACTTC.